Described below is a single T cell receptor beta chain sequence and its context. This entry is derived from a study of control samples from healthy donors and cancer patients. The repertoire was sequenced with immunoSEQ multiplex PCR; TCRdb's copy has only in-frame clones and lacks some. The sample lists approximately 120,000 clones, approximately 90% occurring once. The germline V and J ends were trimmed by 5 bases and 4 bases, with 20 bases remaining between them. Germline values: CDR1 MNHEY, CDR2 SMNVEV (reference sequence). CDR3 size: 16 residues. The specimen sequenced was blood. The chain employs TRBV27 and TRBJ1-2; D uncertain. The origin of this receptor is a woman aged 50 to 60 in good health. The CDR3 nucleotides are TGTGCCAGCAGTCGTGTGGATGCCGCGACGATCTATGGCTACACCTTC. Its protein is CASSRVDAATIYGYTF.